This is a list of T cell receptor beta chains from one sample in a study of shared clonotypes between healthy human individuals. Produced via immunoSEQ multiplex PCR; TCRdb's table is partial and in-frame only. There are 2,500,000 or so clones in the sample; 85% to 95% occur only once, and about 0.13% lies in the top ten. The sequenced material came from naive CD4+ T cells sorted from blood. The source of these receptors is a man aged 18 to 29 in good health. Both conserved end residues are part of each CDR3. A D gene is named only where the DNA matches it firmly. For some rows the clone size is stated as once, few or many, or as a class when expanded; others skip it.

>TRBV10-3|.|TRBJ1-1|.
TGTGCCATCAGTTTCCTCGGTGACGAAGAAGCGGCTTTCTTT
CAISFLGDEEAAFF
>TRBV6-1|.|TRBJ1-2|.
TGTGCCAGCAGTGTCGGAGGGGCCGACTATGGCTACACCTTC
CASSVGGADYGYTF
>TRBV9|TRBD1|TRBJ1-2|.
TGTGCCAGCAGCGTAGAGGGGGCTGGAGGCTACACCTTC
CASSVEGAGGYTF
>TRBV5-1|.|TRBJ2-7|.
TGCGCCAGCAGCTCCCCTGGGGGGTACGAGCAGTACTTC
CASSSPGGYEQYF
>TRBV5-1|.|TRBJ2-1|.
TGCGCCAGCAGCTTGGCGGGGAGCACCAATGAGCAGTTCTTC
CASSLAGSTNEQFF
>TRBV10-3|TRBD2|TRBJ2-5|.
TGTGCCTCCAGGACTAGCGGGGGCCTGGGAGAGACCCAGTACTTC
CASRTSGGLGETQYF
>TRBV29-1|.|TRBJ2-7|once
TGCAGCGCGAGTAATGGGTACACTGCCTACGAGCAGTACTTC
CSASNGYTAYEQYF
>TRBV5-1|.|TRBJ1-4|.
TGCGCCAGCAGCTTGGATGGGGCAACTAATGAAAAACTGTTTTTT
CASSLDGATNEKLFF
>TRBV25-1|TRBD1|TRBJ1-6|.
TGTGCCAGCAGTGGGACAGGGCCTGAGGTACCCCTCCACTTT
CASSGTGPEVPLHF
>TRBV6-6|.|TRBJ2-5|.
TGTGCCAGCAGTTCGCCGGGACAATCGGAGACCCAGTACTTC
CASSSPGQSETQYF
>TRBV6-1|TRBD1|TRBJ2-7|.
TGTGCCAGCAATCCAACAGGGGGAACCTACGAGCAGTACTTC
CASNPTGGTYEQYF
>TRBV18|TRBD1|TRBJ2-5|.
TGTGCCAGCTCACCACCGAGCGACAGGGGTCAGACCCAGTACTTC
CASSPPSDRGQTQYF
>TRBV11-2|TRBD2|TRBJ2-2|.
TGTGCCAGCAGCTTAGCCCTAGCGGGGGGCACCGGGGAGCTGTTTTTT
CASSLALAGGTGELFF
>TRBV10-2|.|TRBJ1-1|.
TGCGCCAGCAAGCCTCGAGAGGGCCCTGAAGCTTTCTTT
CASKPREGPEAFF
>TRBV5-1|TRBD2|TRBJ2-7|.
TGCGCCAGCAGCTTGGACGGAGGTAGCGGGACCGAGCAGTACTTC
CASSLDGGSGTEQYF
>TRBV10-3|.|TRBJ2-5|.
TGTGCCATCAGTGACATACCGGGACGGATCCAAGAGACCCAGTACTTC
CAISDIPGRIQETQYF
>TRBV12-5|.|TRBJ1-3|.
TGTGCTAGTGGTTTTAATGGCAGCCCATCTGGAAACACCATATATTTT
CASGFNGSPSGNTIYF
>TRBV7-2|.|TRBJ1-3|once
TGTGCCAGCAGCTTAGAAGGGGTCTCTGGAAACACCATATATTTT
CASSLEGVSGNTIYF
>TRBV29-1|TRBD1|TRBJ2-5|.
TGCAGCGTTTCCGGACAGGCCCAAGAGACCCAGTACTTC
CSVSGQAQETQYF
>TRBV5-4|.|TRBJ1-2|.
TGTGCCAGCAGAGAGGGGGGGATGAGCGCCCGCTCTAACTATGGCTACACCTTC
CASREGGMSARSNYGYTF
>TRBV11-2|TRBD1|TRBJ2-7|.
TGTGCCAGCAGCTTAGTACGGACAGGGGACGAGCAGTACTTC
CASSLVRTGDEQYF
>TRBV15|TRBD1|TRBJ1-1|once
TGTGCCACCAGTTTGGGGTCGGACAGGTTGACCACTGAAGCTTTCTTT
CATSLGSDRLTTEAFF
>TRBV7-7|TRBD1|TRBJ2-5|.
TGTGCTAGCAGCTTGGGGGGACAGGGGAGCTTGGAGACCCAGTACTTC
CASSLGGQGSLETQYF
>TRBV5-1|TRBD1|TRBJ2-2|.
TGCGCCAGCAGCTGGGGATGGACAGGTGACACCGGGGAGCTGTTTTTT
CASSWGWTGDTGELFF
>TRBV9|.|TRBJ1-6|.
TGTGCCAGCAGCGTAGCGGCTGGTATAACCTCACCCCTCCACTTT
CASSVAAGITSPLHF
>TRBV6-5|.|TRBJ2-2|.
TGTGCCAGCAGTTACACAGGGACGAACACCGGGGAGCTGTTTTTT
CASSYTGTNTGELFF
>TRBV6-5|.|TRBJ1-1|.
TGTGCCAGCAGTTATTCCGGTGGGGCTTTCTTT
CASSYSGGAFF
>TRBV10-2|TRBD1|TRBJ1-2|.
TGCGCCAGCAGTGGGTACCGGGGACAGGGGGAAACTGGCTACACCTTC
CASSGYRGQGETGYTF
>TRBV28|.|TRBJ2-1|.
TGTGCCAGCAGTCTCCCCAGGGGGAGCGGGGCCTTCAATGAGCAGTTCTTC
CASSLPRGSGAFNEQFF
>TRBV5-1|.|TRBJ2-5|.
TGCGCCAGCAGTCGACTAGTTTTACAAGAGACCCAGTACTTC
CASSRLVLQETQYF
>TRBV5-4|TRBD1|TRBJ1-1|few
TGTGCCAGCAGCCTGTCGGGACAGGGCTATACTGAAGCTTTCTTT
CASSLSGQGYTEAFF
>TRBV30|.|TRBJ1-1|few
TGTGCCTGGAGCGTGGCAGGGCACACTGAAGCTTTCTTT
CAWSVAGHTEAFF
>TRBV5-5|.|TRBJ1-1|.
TGTGCCAGCAGCTTGATTTCGGCGGGGAACACTGAAGCTTTCTTT
CASSLISAGNTEAFF
>TRBV2|TRBD1|TRBJ2-7|.
TGTGCCAGCAGTGCAACACAGGGGGCCCCCTACGAGCAGTACTTC
CASSATQGAPYEQYF
>TRBV2|TRBD1|TRBJ2-7|.
TGTGCCAGCAGAATCTCCGGGACAGGGACCTACGAGCAGTACTTC
CASRISGTGTYEQYF
>TRBV5-6|TRBD1|TRBJ1-1|.
TGTGCCAGCAGCTTCCAGGGGGCTGAAGCTTTCTTT
CASSFQGAEAFF
>TRBV19|TRBD2|TRBJ2-3|few
TGTGCCAGTAGTCAAACTAGCGGGAGCACAGATACGCAGTATTTT
CASSQTSGSTDTQYF
>TRBV18|.|TRBJ1-2|.
TGTGCCAGCTCACCATCAGGGAACTATGGCTACACCTTC
CASSPSGNYGYTF
>TRBV6-5|.|TRBJ2-7|.
TGTGCCAGCAGTTACTACCCACCCCCCTACGAGCAGTACTTC
CASSYYPPPYEQYF
>TRBV19|TRBD2|TRBJ2-1|.
TGTGCCAGTAGCTCCCCCCTCCGACTAGCGGGAGGGCCTGATGAGCAGTTCTTC
CASSSPLRLAGGPDEQFF
>TRBV19|TRBD2|TRBJ2-1|.
TGTGCCAGTAGCCAAAAAAGCGGGAACCAGTTCTTC
CASSQKSGNQFF
>TRBV25-1|.|TRBJ1-1|few
TGTGCCAGCAGTGAGCTGGGACGGATGAACACTGAAGCTTTCTTT
CASSELGRMNTEAFF
>TRBV5-1|.|TRBJ2-2|.
TGCGCCAGCAGCCCTGAAAGGAACACCGGGGAGCTGTTTTTT
CASSPERNTGELFF